The source of this T cell receptor (beta chain) is a study of shared clonotypes between healthy human individuals (TCRdb year 2020). Study-wide context: A few men and a couple of women, aged 18 to 49 years, made up the cohort. To estimate repertoire size and how much clonotypes are shared between individuals, the study performed deep sequencing of blood TCR repertoires from a handful of healthy adults. Libraries were prepared and TCR repertoires were sequenced by different laboratories using diverse techniques, in order to increase sequencing depth and limit assay-specific biases. For each donor, CD4 naive and CD4 memory were each given three plates, CD8 naive was given two plates, and CD8 memory was given one plate. Per donor, leukapheresis produced somewhere between about 0.94 and 9 billion PBMCs.

Broad study findings and their caveats: Because the study included a small number of donors, the genetic and exposure-history diversity represented was limited. Only blood was sampled, and tissue TCR repertoires likely differ from those in blood. Clonotypes shared by all four sorted-subset donors showed higher generation probabilities than non-shared clonotypes. About 5% of naive CD4, around 4% of naive CD8, 2% to 2.5% of memory CD4, and around 0.42% of memory CD8 clonotypes were shared across several donors. Pairwise subsampling indicated that sequencing depth was expected to affect the degree of clonotype sharing among donors. Even with the large sequencing depth, rarefaction of the sorted-subset datasets indicated that sequencing was incomplete. Naive subsets generally had larger estimated clonotype richness than memory subsets did.

This clone showed up just once. Its antigen target is currently unknown. Base qualities are not provided; no much larger clone lies one nucleotide away. Healthy HIV-negative adults with no recently reported acute infections or vaccinations were included as donors. Only Caucasian adults living in Nashville, Tennessee, USA were represented among the donors. CD4+ T cells were enriched by magnetic negative selection; naive cells were then positively selected on CD45RA, and the negative fraction formed the memory subset. Blood was obtained by leukapheresis, after which PBMCs were separated by Ficoll-Histopaque density gradient centrifugation and cryopreserved in liquid nitrogen vapor phase. Analytical flow cytometry was used to check the purity and quantity of each magnetically sorted T cell population. From each sorted fraction, genomic DNA was isolated and quantified by UV absorbance on a Nanodrop 2000c.

As encoded in the germline V gene, CDR1 is MNHNS while CDR2 is SASEGT. A distance of 10 bases separates the germline ends of V and J, which lose 0 bases and 13 bases respectively. CDR3 length: 12 amino acids, cysteine to phenylalanine. Just the 36-base CDR3 DNA is kept, in frame starting at base 1. Using the deep immunoSEQ assay, multiplex PCR amplified TCR CDR3 regions from genomic DNA. Genomic DNA extracted from each cell subset was distributed evenly over all wells of several immunoSEQ 96-well plates, and each plate served as one replicate. For sorted subsets, approximately 190 ng of genomic DNA, equivalent to around 29,000 T cell genomes, went into each replicate PCR. The purified libraries were quantified using a Qubit 3.0 fluorometer, sized with a Bioanalyzer 2100, and then quantified again using the KAPA Library Quantification kit. Each immunoSEQ 96-well plate was sequenced on its own single-read 150-cycle Illumina NextSeq 550 flow cell. As for the authors' bioinformatics: The immunoSEQ output contained only junctional sequences without quality scores, so filtering could not match that applied to full-length reads. Sequences were annotated with PyIR, a Python wrapper for IgBLAST v1.9, and V/J genes and CDR3 were assigned using IMGT germline references. Reads were removed for weak V/J assignments (E-value above 1e-6), missing CDR3, stop codons, out-of-frame junctions, or ambiguous translated residues. V3J clonotypes were defined by identical inferred V gene, J gene, and CDR3 amino acid sequence. The percentage overlap between two repertoires was calculated by dividing the number of shared unique clonotypes by the size of the smaller repertoire. Three approaches were used to assess repertoire richness: RTK rarefaction, the Chao1 estimator, and Recon v2.1 estimates of unobserved clonotypes. OLGA was used to compute generation probabilities for all TCRbeta clonotypes that the gDNA method yielded from a handful of donors. TCRdb stores this immuneACCESS table with in-frame sequences only. Part of the clones is absent; in the studies checked, under half of the shortfall reflects unresolved V genes, and no reason is known for the rest. V, J and clone size derive from that table, while D and trimming were established from the DNA sequence. Counted in this sample were 1,400,000 or so clones; less than 99% of them appeared once. In total, the top ten clones hold 0.36% of the sample.

The specimen sequenced was naive CD4+ T cells sorted from blood. Read against the paper, the sample's cell subset or site label means: CD45RA+ positively selected. This receptor was obtained from a man younger than 40 in good health. Here the chain combines TRBV6-1 and TRBJ1-5, and the D gene may be TRBD1, 6 bases matching. This receptor carries the CDR3 CASSEAVGHQHF. Read as DNA, the sequence is TGTGCCAGCAGTGAAGCTGTGGGACATCAGCATTTT.